The 23 T cell receptor beta chains below come from one sample, sequenced in a study of blood T cell repertoires in COVID-19. This table comes from immunoSEQ multiplex PCR, and its TCRdb copy is limited to in-frame clones, with some not included. The sample records fewer than 300,000 clones, over 75% being singletons. Sequencing was carried out using PBMCs or T cells enriched from blood (not recorded which). These receptors were collected from a woman in her 30s who had recovered from COVID-19.

The rearrangement uses TRBV5-6 and TRBJ2-1; 7 bases fit TRBD1. This CDR3 comprises 16 residues. Germline V gene lookup returns CDR1 SGHDT and CDR2 YYEEEE. V was clipped by 4 bases and J by 0 bases; unmatched bases: 7. DNA for the CDR3: TGTGCCAGCAGCCGTACAGGGGTCAGCTCCTACAATGAGCAGTTCTTC. It specifies CASSRTGVSSYNEQFF.

V is TRBV30 and J is TRBJ1-5; no clear D. Germline V gene lookup returns CDR1 GTSNPN and CDR2 SVGIG (reference sequence). This CDR3 spans 14 amino acids. V was pared by 0 bases and J by 1 base, with 7 bases between. This chain's CDR3 is CAWSVLESNQPQHF. In DNA form, the CDR3 reads TGTGCCTGGAGTGTGCTGGAGAGCAATCAGCCCCAGCATTTT.

The chain has TRBV27 and TRBJ2-3; maybe TRBD2 (5 bases). The CDR3 extends over 17 amino acids. Per the germline V gene, CDR1 is MNHEY and CDR2 is SMNVEV (reference sequence). Trimming removed 6 bases at V and 4 bases at J, with 23 bases between. CDR3 loop: CASSLLEESAFPDTQYF. The CDR3 DNA reads as TGTGCCAGCAGCCTACTGGAGGAATCGGCGTTTCCAGATACGCAGTATTTT.

Only a few counts were recorded for this clone. V usage is TRBV7-9 and J usage is TRBJ1-2; TRBD1 agrees at 12 bases. CDR1 is SEHNR, CDR2 FQNEAQ, per germline (reference sequence). This CDR3 region has 16 residues. The V and J ends lost 2 bases and 10 bases, in that order; junction bases with no gene match: 11. CDR3 region: CASSLYRVGTGGAYTF. CDR3 DNA: TGTGCCAGCAGCTTATACCGGGTTGGGACAGGGGGCGCCTACACCTTC.

This clone has only one observation. The V gene is TRBV7-3, the J gene TRBJ2-7; D is perhaps TRBD1 (6 bases). This CDR3 has 13 amino acids. The V and J ends lost 2 bases and 5 bases respectively, with 10 bases between them. Germline V gene lookup returns CDR1 SGHTA and CDR2 FQGTGA. CDR3 sequence (DNA): TGTGCCAGCAGCTTAGGCAGGGGAGACGAGCAGTACTTC. Its protein is CASSLGRGDEQYF.

The chain is built from TRBV10-1 and TRBJ2-5; D remains ambiguous. There are 13 residues in the CDR3. Per the germline V gene, CDR1 is WNHNN and CDR2 is SYGVQD (reference sequence). Between the trimmed V and J ends, which lost 0 bases and 4 bases, there was a span of 6 bases. The CDR3 region is CASSESNGETQYF. CDR3 nucleotides: TGCGCCAGCAGTGAGTCGAACGGAGAGACCCAGTACTTC.

The J gene is TRBJ1-1, the V gene TRBV2; 12 nucleotides align to TRBD1. V shed 0 bases, J shed 6 bases, and the junction held 5 bases outside the gene matches. The germline V gene encodes CDR1 SNHLY and CDR2 FYNNEI. The CDR3 runs to 16 residues. CDR3 sequence: CASSEAGQGAWAEAFF. In nucleotides, the CDR3 is TGTGCCAGCAGTGAAGCGGGACAGGGGGCGTGGGCTGAAGCTTTCTTT. The full variable domain, its missing parts supplied by reference TRBV2 and TRBJ1-1, is EPEVTQTPSHQVTQMGQEVILRCVPISNHLYFYWYRQILGQKVEFLVSFYNNEISEKSEIFDDQFSVERPDGSNFTLKIRSTKLEDSAMYFCASSEAGQGAWAEAFFGQGTRLTVV.

The chain links TRBV29-1 to TRBJ2-7, with D possibly matching TRBD1 (6 bases). This CDR3 is 13 amino acids long. CDR1 and CDR2 (germline): SQVTM, ANQGSEA. Between the trimmed V and J ends, which lost 7 bases and 2 bases, there was a span of 15 bases. In DNA, the CDR3 is TGCAGCGCTTCCGGGACATCTGCCTACGAGCAGTACTTC. Translating it yields CSASGTSAYEQYF.

J is TRBJ1-5 and V is TRBV28; the D gene is possibly TRBD1 (6 bases). CDR1 MDHEN and CDR2 SYDVKM come from the germline V gene. V lost 6 bases to trimming and J lost 0 bases, with 15 bases between them. The CDR3 extends over 16 amino acids. The CDR3 is CASSRLDSHSNQPQHF. In nucleotides, the CDR3 is TGTGCCAGCAGCCGATTGGACAGCCATAGCAATCAGCCCCAGCATTTT.

The V gene is TRBV7-9, the J gene TRBJ1-1; D is ambiguous. V was pared by 5 bases and J by 4 bases, with 14 bases between. CDR1 SEHNR and CDR2 FQNEAQ come from the germline V gene (reference sequence). The length of the CDR3 is 14 residues. CDR3 in amino acids: CASSPYRGSTEAFF. The CDR3 nucleotides are TGTGCCAGCAGCCCCTATCGCGGGTCCACTGAAGCTTTCTTT.

The chain couples TRBV5-1 to TRBJ2-7; no clear D gene. Germline assignment: CDR1 SGHRS and CDR2 YFSETQ. Trimming stripped 3 bases from V and 7 bases from J, with 17 bases between. The CDR3 length is 14 residues. DNA for the CDR3: TGCGCCAGCAGCTATAGCACGGCATATTGGGAGCAGTACTTC. It encodes CASSYSTAYWEQYF.

The chain recombines TRBV28 with TRBJ1-1; tentative D call: TRBD1 (5 bases). This CDR3 region has 12 residues. CDR1 MDHEN and CDR2 SYDVKM come from the germline V gene. V lost 5 bases and J 6 bases, leaving 10 bases between the germline ends. CDR3 protein: CASSPGGAEAFF. In DNA form, the CDR3 reads TGTGCCAGCAGTCCCGGGGGAGCTGAAGCTTTCTTT.

This clone is a singleton in its sample. The CDR3 spells CASSQLTGGLTEAFF. As DNA, the CDR3 is TGTGCCAGCAGCCAACTTACAGGGGGCTTGACTGAAGCTTTCTTT. The chain carries TRBV3-1 (or the pseudogene TRBV3-2) and TRBJ1-1; TRBD1 matches 9 bases. The junction had 6 bases not matched to a gene; V was cut back by 2 bases and J by 5 bases. This CDR3 region has 15 residues. CDR1 LGHDT and CDR2 YNNKEL come from the germline V gene (reference sequence).

The rearrangement links TRBV7-2 to TRBJ1-4, with unresolved D. The germline CDR1 and CDR2 sequences are SGHTA and FQGNSA. V was pared by 0 bases and J by 4 bases, with 9 bases between. The CDR3 is 15 residues long. The CDR3 loop reads CASSLARGNNEKLFF. CDR3 nucleotide sequence: TGTGCCAGCAGCTTAGCCCGGGGAAATAATGAAAAACTGTTTTTT.

This chain joins TRBV27 and TRBJ1-1; D remains ambiguous. Per germline, CDR1 MNHEY and CDR2 SMNVEV (reference sequence). The CDR3 is 13 residues long. V lost 0 bases, J lost 6 bases, and 8 bases lay in between. The CDR3 loop reads CASSLSSGSEAFF. The CDR3 DNA reads as TGTGCCAGCAGTTTATCATCCGGGTCTGAAGCTTTCTTT.

The chain carries TRBV10-1 and TRBJ2-2; D unclear. Germline V gene sequence: CDR1 WNHNN, CDR2 SYGVQD (reference sequence). Deletions cut 3 bases from V and 9 bases from J, with 11 bases between. There are 13 residues in the CDR3. The CDR3 DNA follows: TGCGCCAGCAGTGATGGTGGCTTTAGGGAGCTGTTTTTT. It translates to CASSDGGFRELFF.

This chain links TRBV7-2 with TRBJ2-6; 10 bases agree with TRBD1. Germline loops: CDR1 SGHTA, CDR2 FQGNSA. There are 18 residues in the CDR3. V was pared by 5 bases and J by 0 bases, with 7 bases of the junction left unmatched. CDR3 in amino acids: CASSPQTGGGSGANVLTF. CDR3 bases: TGTGCCAGCAGCCCCCAGACAGGGGGCGGCTCTGGGGCCAACGTCCTGACTTTC.

V gene TRBV4-2 combines with J gene TRBJ2-1, with 9 bases lining up with TRBD2. The ends lost 2 bases at V and 9 bases at J; junction bases unmatched: 8. The CDR3 is 15 residues long. The germline V gene encodes CDR1 LGHNA and CDR2 YNFKEQ. CDR3 DNA: TGTGCCAGCAGCCAATGGGGCCTTAGCGGGGGTGAGCAGTTCTTC. It translates to CASSQWGLSGGEQFF.

Details on this clone: Other nucleotide sequences in the sample specify the same CDR3. J is TRBJ2-7 and V is TRBV25-1; D call uncertain. CDR3 length: 11 residues. Trimming shortened V by 3 bases and J by 3 bases, and 3 bases separated the two germline ends. CDR1 and CDR2 from the germline V gene are MGHDK and SYGVNS. The CDR3, as DNA: TGTGCCAGCAGTGACAGCTACGAGCAGTACTTC. Its translation is CASSDSYEQYF.

V is TRBV7-9 and J is TRBJ2-7; 12 bases line up with TRBD2. With V trimmed by 5 bases and J by 4 bases, 6 bases remained unmatched. CDR1 and CDR2 (germline): SEHNR, FQNEAQ (reference sequence). This CDR3 region has 15 residues. The CDR3, as DNA: TGTGCCAGCAGCAAACTAGCGGGAGGTGTGTACGAGCAGTACTTC. Protein product: CASSKLAGGVYEQYF.

CDR3 in amino acids: CASSLGTGAREQYF. The CDR3 DNA reads TGTGCCAGCAGTTTAGGGACAGGGGCGCGCGAGCAGTACTTC. The chain links TRBV28 to TRBJ2-7, with 10 bases identical to TRBD1. Germline V gives CDR1 MDHEN, CDR2 SYDVKM. The V segment lost 2 bases and the J segment 6 bases; nucleotides outside the gene matches: 4. The CDR3 is 14 amino acids.

The chain uses TRBV5-4 and TRBJ2-7; 7 bases match TRBD2. The length of the CDR3 is 15 residues. Germline-derived CDR1 and CDR2 are SGHNT and YYREEE (reference sequence). V trimming: 4 bases; J trimming: 2 bases; junction bases outside the gene matches: 9. The CDR3 sequence: CASSNLAESTYEQYF. In DNA, the CDR3 is TGTGCCAGCAGCAACCTAGCGGAAAGCACCTACGAGCAGTACTTC.

The chain couples TRBV30 to TRBJ1-3; no firm D call. The V end was cut by 0 bases, the J end by 2 bases, with 11 bases between. The CDR3 length is 15 residues. Germline lookup yields CDR1 GTSNPN and CDR2 SVGIG (reference sequence). This CDR3 is CAWSVNRHTGNTIYF. For the CDR3, the DNA is TGTGCCTGGAGTGTAAACAGACATACTGGAAACACCATATATTTT.